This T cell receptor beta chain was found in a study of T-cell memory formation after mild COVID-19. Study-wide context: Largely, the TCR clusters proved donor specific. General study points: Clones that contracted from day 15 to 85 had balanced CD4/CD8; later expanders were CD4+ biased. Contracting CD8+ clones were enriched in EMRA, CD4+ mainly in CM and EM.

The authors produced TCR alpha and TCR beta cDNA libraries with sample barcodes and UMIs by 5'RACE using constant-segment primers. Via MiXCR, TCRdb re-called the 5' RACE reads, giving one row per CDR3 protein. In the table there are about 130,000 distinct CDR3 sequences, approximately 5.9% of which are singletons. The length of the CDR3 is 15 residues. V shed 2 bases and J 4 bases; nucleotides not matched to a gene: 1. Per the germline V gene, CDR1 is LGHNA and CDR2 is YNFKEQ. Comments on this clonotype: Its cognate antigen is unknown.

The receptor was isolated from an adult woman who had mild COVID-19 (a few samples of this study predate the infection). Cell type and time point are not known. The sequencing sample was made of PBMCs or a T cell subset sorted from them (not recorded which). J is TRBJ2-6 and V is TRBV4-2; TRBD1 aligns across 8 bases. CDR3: CASSQQGAGANVLTF. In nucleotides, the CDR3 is TGTGCCAGCAGCCAACAGGGGGCCGGGGCCAACGTCCTGACTTTC.